This paragraph covers one T cell receptor (beta chain) sequence. TCRdb reprocessed the RT-PCR reads via MiXCR and lists one record per CDR3 protein. The sample includes about 570,000 distinct CDR3 sequences, about 11% of them seen just once. These data belong to a study of response to subunit inactivated influenza vaccine. Trimming stripped 4 bases from V and 3 bases from J, with 16 bases between. The CDR3 is made up of 15 amino acids. The germline CDR1 and CDR2 sequences are SGHTA and FQGNSA. These same records also appear under a second study, on T cells expressing NK-cell markers. Per that study: TCR beta cDNA was generated via 5'RACE template switching incorporating UMIs.

The input for sequencing was PBMCs from blood, taken on the day of vaccination. The V and J genes are TRBV7-2 and TRBJ2-7; D perhaps matches TRBD1 (6 bases). This receptor was obtained from a man aged 45 to 65 who received an inactivated influenza vaccine. CDR3 sequence: CASSWANRDIYEQYF. In DNA, the CDR3 is TGTGCCAGCAGCTGGGCGAACCGGGACATCTACGAGCAGTACTTC.